This T cell receptor beta chain appears in the sequencing data of a study of blood T cell repertoires in COVID-19. The repertoire was sequenced with immunoSEQ multiplex PCR; TCRdb's copy has only in-frame clones and lacks some. The top ten clones hold around 5.8% of a sample with fewer than 350,000 clones, 87% of them seen once. This clone was seen just once. The sequence came from a woman between 40 and 55 years old who had recovered from COVID-19. Sequencing was performed on PBMCs or T cells enriched from blood (not recorded which).

The CDR3 protein is CASSVRQYTEAFF. DNA of the CDR3: TGTGCCAGCAGTGTTAGACAGTACACTGAAGCTTTCTTT. The J gene is TRBJ1-1, the V gene TRBV2, with D tentatively TRBD1 (5 bases). V lost 4 bases to trimming and J lost 3 bases, with 9 bases between them. The CDR3 totals 13 residues. Germline values: CDR1 SNHLY, CDR2 FYNNEI.